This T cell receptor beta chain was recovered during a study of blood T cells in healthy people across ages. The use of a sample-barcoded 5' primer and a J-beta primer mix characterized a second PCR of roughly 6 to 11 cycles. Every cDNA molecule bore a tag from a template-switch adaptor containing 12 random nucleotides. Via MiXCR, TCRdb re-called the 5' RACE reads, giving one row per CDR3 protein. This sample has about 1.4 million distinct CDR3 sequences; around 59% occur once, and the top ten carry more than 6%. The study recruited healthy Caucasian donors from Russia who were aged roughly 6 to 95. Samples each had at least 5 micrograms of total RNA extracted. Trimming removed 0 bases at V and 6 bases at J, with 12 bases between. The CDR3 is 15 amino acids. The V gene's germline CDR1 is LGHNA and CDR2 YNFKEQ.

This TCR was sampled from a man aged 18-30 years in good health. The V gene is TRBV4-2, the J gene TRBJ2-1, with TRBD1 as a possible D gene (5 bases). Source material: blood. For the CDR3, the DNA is TGTGCCAGCAGCCAAGATCAGGGTCAGATCAATGAGCAGTTCTTC. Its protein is CASSQDQGQINEQFF.